The rows below give T cell receptor beta chains drawn from one sample of a study of cytomegalovirus exposure and HLA in healthy donors. Sequenced by immunoSEQ multiplex PCR; TCRdb stores in-frame clones only, minus some. Of about 100,000 clones in the sample, 75% to 90% were seen once. The sequenced sample was PBMCs. All receptors derive from a man aged 40-50 years in good health and CMV-seronegative. Each CDR3 is given with its conserved first and last residue. Fields, in order: CDR3 DNA, CDR3 protein, J gene, clone size, V gene, D gene. D genes are given only for firm matches. The size field is filled for only some rows; it gives once, few, many or a size class.

CDR3 DNA: TGCGCCAGCAGCTTGGGGGTAGCGGGATCTGTAGATACGCAGTATTTT
CDR3 protein: CASSLGVAGSVDTQYF
J gene: TRBJ2-3
clone size: NA
V gene: TRBV5-1
D gene: TRBD2

CDR3 DNA: TGTGCCAGCAGTCGGGACAGCGACAATGAAAAACTGTTTTTT
CDR3 protein: CASSRDSDNEKLFF
J gene: TRBJ1-4
clone size: once
V gene: TRBV2
D gene: TRBD1

CDR3 DNA: TGTGCCAGCAGTTACCTCCAGGGGACCGAGCAGTACTTC
CDR3 protein: CASSYLQGTEQYF
J gene: TRBJ2-7
clone size: NA
V gene: TRBV6-6
D gene: NA

CDR3 DNA: TGTGCCAGCAGCCAAGATCTGAGCGGCTCGAACACCGGGGAGCTGTTTTTT
CDR3 protein: CASSQDLSGSNTGELFF
J gene: TRBJ2-2
clone size: NA
V gene: TRBV4-2
D gene: NA

CDR3 DNA: TGTGCCAGCAGACCTAGGACAGAGGAGGAGACCCAGTACTTC
CDR3 protein: CASRPRTEEETQYF
J gene: TRBJ2-5
clone size: NA
V gene: TRBV5-6
D gene: NA

CDR3 DNA: TGTGCCAGCAGCTCGCCCTGGGGGCGGGGAGGGGAGACCCAGTACTTC
CDR3 protein: CASSSPWGRGGETQYF
J gene: TRBJ2-5
clone size: NA
V gene: TRBV11-2
D gene: NA

CDR3 DNA: TGCGCCAGCAGCCAAGACGGGACAGGGGGAGATTATAACTATGGCTACACCTTC
CDR3 protein: CASSQDGTGGDYNYGYTF
J gene: TRBJ1-2
clone size: once
V gene: TRBV4-1
D gene: TRBD1

CDR3 DNA: TGTGCCATCAAATCGGGACAGGGGCGGGATCAGCCCCAGCATTTT
CDR3 protein: CAIKSGQGRDQPQHF
J gene: TRBJ1-5
clone size: NA
V gene: TRBV10-3
D gene: TRBD1

CDR3 DNA: TGTGCCAGCCGAACATCTTGGAACACTGAAGCTTTCTTT
CDR3 protein: CASRTSWNTEAFF
J gene: TRBJ1-1
clone size: NA
V gene: TRBV27
D gene: NA

CDR3 DNA: TGTGCCAGCAGTGAAGCGTACAGGGGTCGTTCCTACGAGCAGTACTTC
CDR3 protein: CASSEAYRGRSYEQYF
J gene: TRBJ2-7
clone size: NA
V gene: TRBV6-1
D gene: TRBD1

CDR3 DNA: TGTGCCAGCAGTCGTACAGGCTTAAGCTCCTACGAGCAGTACTTC
CDR3 protein: CASSRTGLSSYEQYF
J gene: TRBJ2-7
clone size: NA
V gene: TRBV14
D gene: NA